Below are 3 T cell receptor beta chains sequenced from a single sample in a study of blood T cell repertoires in COVID-19. Some clones are missing from TCRdb's copy, which holds only in-frame ones; the method was immunoSEQ multiplex PCR. The table has around 300,000 clones, roughly 89% seen once. The sequencing input was peripheral blood. The source of these receptors is a woman aged 40 to 50 with COVID-19, enrolled during active disease.

The V and J genes are TRBV19 and TRBJ1-3; D possibly corresponds to TRBD1 (5 bases). Trimming cost V 5 bases and J 2 bases, with 16 bases left between them. This CDR3 has 16 amino acids. CDR1 and CDR2 from the germline V gene are LNHDA and SQIVND (reference sequence). The CDR3 region has the DNA TGTGCCAGTAGTTTCCACAGGTTGCCGGCTGGAAACACCATATATTTT. This codes for CASSFHRLPAGNTIYF.

The rearrangement uses TRBV5-8 and TRBJ2-3, with TRBD1 identical over 7 bases. From germline, CDR1 is SGHTS and CDR2 YDEGEE. CDR3 length: 15 amino acids. V lost 3 bases and J lost 2; bases outside the gene matches: 6. CDR3 protein: CASSSSDRDTDTQYF. CDR3 in DNA: TGTGCCAGCAGCTCGTCTGACAGGGACACAGATACGCAGTATTTT.

The chain is built from TRBV5-1 and TRBJ2-7, with TRBD1 identical over 8 bases. Trimming at V came to 4 bases and at J to 2 bases, leaving 2 bases not matched to a gene. Germline CDR1 is SGHRS and CDR2 is YFSETQ. This CDR3 has 13 amino acids. The CDR3 DNA follows: TGCGCCAGCAGCCAGGACAGGGCCTACGAGCAGTACTTC. This translates into CASSQDRAYEQYF. The full variable domain, in which reference TRBV5-1 and TRBJ2-7 provide the parts outside the CDR3, is KAGVTQTPRYLIKTRGQQVTLSCSPISGHRSVSWYQQTPGQGLQFLFEYFSETQRNKGNFPGRFSGRQFSNSRSEMNVSTLELGDSALYLCASSQDRAYEQYFGPGTRLTVT.